The 13 T cell receptor beta chains reported below all come from one sample, sequenced in a study of blood T cell repertoires in COVID-19. Produced via immunoSEQ multiplex PCR; TCRdb's table is partial and in-frame only. Of about 300,000 clones listed, more than 70% are singletons. The sample comprised peripheral blood. Receptors originate from a woman between 45 and 60 years old with acute or convalescent COVID-19.

The chain carries TRBV27 and TRBJ1-2; D ambiguous. Germline V gives CDR1 MNHEY, CDR2 SMNVEV (reference sequence). CDR3 length: 16 residues. Trimming pared 0 bases from V and 4 bases from J, leaving 15 bases between. In DNA form, the CDR3 reads TGTGCCAGCAGTTTATCGAGCGCCTGGAGAGGCTATGGCTACACCTTC. Its translation is CASSLSSAWRGYGYTF.

In its sample, this clone was seen a few times. The CDR3 DNA sequence: TGTGCCAGCAGCCCCCGCCTCATTAGCGGGAGCAAGCAGTACTTC. This sequence encodes CASSPRLISGSKQYF. V and J are TRBV3-1 (or the pseudogene TRBV3-2) and TRBJ2-7, with TRBD2 matching over 9 bases. Trimming took 4 bases from V and 8 from J; bases not matched to a gene: 12. This CDR3 is built from 15 residues. Germline CDR1 and CDR2: LGHDT and YNNKEL (reference sequence).

CDR3 amino acids: CATSYAGTDGELFF. In DNA, the CDR3 is TGTGCCACCAGTTATGCGGGAACTGACGGGGAGCTGTTTTTT. The chain is built from TRBV24-1 and TRBJ2-2; D is perhaps TRBD2 (6 bases). The germline gives CDR1 KGHDR, CDR2 SFDVKD. The CDR3 is 14 residues long. V was shortened by 6 bases and J by 7 bases, with 14 bases between the two germline ends.

CDR3 amino acids: CASSNSRDIGYTF. Written as DNA, the CDR3 is TGTGCCAGCAGTAACAGCCGGGACATTGGCTACACCTTC. The chain carries TRBV6-2 or TRBV6-3 and TRBJ1-2; D is possibly TRBD1 (6 bases). CDR1 and CDR2 (germline): MNHEY, SVGEGT. The CDR3 covers 13 residues. Trimming cost V 5 bases and J 7 bases, with 14 bases left between them.

The rearrangement uses TRBV5-1 and TRBJ2-1; 13 positions agree with TRBD2. Germline V gene sequence: CDR1 SGHRS, CDR2 YFSETQ. The CDR3 has 18 amino acids. Losses at the gene ends were 4 bases for V and 2 bases for J; bases not matched to a gene: 9. The CDR3 sequence: CASSGFGLAGVAYNEQFF. The DNA of the CDR3 is TGCGCCAGCAGCGGATTCGGACTAGCGGGAGTGGCCTACAATGAGCAGTTCTTC.

V gene TRBV11-3 combines with J gene TRBJ2-1; 7 bases match TRBD2. The CDR3 length is 16 residues. The germline V gene encodes CDR1 SGHNT and CDR2 YENEEA. The V segment lost 1 base and the J segment 4 bases; nucleotides outside the gene matches: 7. This chain's CDR3 is CASSLVAGTTYNEQFF. CDR3 DNA: TGTGCCAGCAGCTTAGTGGCCGGGACTACATACAATGAGCAGTTCTTC.

The chain employs TRBV5-1 and TRBJ2-7, with D perhaps matching TRBD2 (7 bases). CDR3 length: 14 amino acids. Trimming pared 1 base from V and 6 bases from J, leaving 14 bases between. Germline values: CDR1 SGHRS, CDR2 YFSETQ. The CDR3 sequence is CASSLTGGSLEQYF. The CDR3 nucleotides read TGCGCCAGCAGCTTGACGGGGGGCTCCCTCGAGCAGTACTTC. The full variable domain, rest sourced from reference TRBV5-1 and TRBJ2-7, is KAGVTQTPRYLIKTRGQQVTLSCSPISGHRSVSWYQQTPGQGLQFLFEYFSETQRNKGNFPGRFSGRQFSNSRSEMNVSTLELGDSALYLCASSLTGGSLEQYFGPGTRLTVT.

The rearrangement links TRBV7-3 to TRBJ2-5, with TRBD1 as a possible D gene (6 bases). Trimming shortened V by 1 base and J by 3 bases, and 12 bases separated the two germline ends. The length of the CDR3 is 15 residues. Germline assignment: CDR1 SGHTA and CDR2 FQGTGA. Written as DNA, the CDR3 is TGTGCCAGCAGCTTAAGTGCAGGGGCGGAAGAGACCCAGTACTTC. It specifies CASSLSAGAEETQYF.

The gene calls are TRBV18 and TRBJ1-5; a weak D match, TRBD1 (5 bases). The ends were cut back, 3 bases at V and 7 bases at J, with 7 bases in the middle. This CDR3 has 12 amino acids. The germline gives CDR1 KGHSH, CDR2 LQKENI. CDR3 DNA: TGTGCCAGCTCACCGGAGGGGCAGCCCCAGCATTTT. Translating it yields CASSPEGQPQHF. Full variable domain (remainder filled in from reference TRBV18 and TRBJ1-5): NAGVMQNPRHLVRRRGQEARLRCSPMKGHSHVYWYRQLPEEGLKFMVYLQKENIIDESGMPKERFSAEFPKEGPSILRIQQVVRGDSAAYFCASSPEGQPQHFGDGTRLSIL.

This clone has just a few counts. The DNA for the CDR3 is TGTGCCAGCTCACTAGGGGCAAGAAATCAGCCCCAGCATTTT. Its translation is CASSLGARNQPQHF. The V gene is TRBV18, the J gene TRBJ1-5, with D possibly TRBD1 on 5 matching bases. Germline V lookup: CDR1 KGHSH, CDR2 LQKENI. CDR3 length equals 14 residues. Deletions cut 4 bases from V and 4 bases from J, with 11 bases between.

The J gene is TRBJ1-6, the V gene TRBV12-2; TRBD1, as called in the table, went unchecked against the DNA. TRBV12-2 is recorded as a pseudogene. The CDR3 has 19 amino acids. The CDR3 DNA is TGTGCAAGTCGCCCGCTGGGGCCCGTACCTTTCTCCTATAATTCACCCCTCCACTTT. Encoded protein: CASRPLGPVPFSYNSPLHF.

This chain links TRBV28 with TRBJ2-7, with D perhaps TRBD1 (5 bases). The CDR3 length is 12 residues. Germline CDR1 is MDHEN and CDR2 is SYDVKM. Trimming left V 6 bases short and J 5 bases short, with 11 bases between. The DNA for the CDR3 is TGTGCCAGCAGGTCAGGGTGGAACGAGCAGTACTTC. Its protein is CASRSGWNEQYF.

CDR3 sequence (DNA): TGTGCCAGTAGCTTACAGGGGCTGGAGACCCAGTACTTC. It is translated as CASSLQGLETQYF. This chain connects TRBV19 to TRBJ2-5, with TRBD1 identical over 7 bases. This CDR3 comprises 13 residues. Trimming removed 6 bases from V and 5 bases from J; junction bases left unmatched: 6. Germline CDR1 is LNHDA and CDR2 is SQIVND (reference sequence).